The sequence of this T cell receptor (beta chain) was determined in a study of Ad26.COV2.S vaccination and SARS-CoV-2 variants. Whole-study results and caveats: The study found higher spike-specific TCR breadth in vaccine than placebo recipients. Breadth, reportedly substantial, characterized the spike-specific CD8+ and CD4+ T cell responses after vaccination. Overall T cell responses may have been underestimated by the analyses of TCR breadth and depth.

Comment on this clone: Its antigen is currently unknown.

Germline V lookup: CDR1 KGHDR, CDR2 SFDVKD. This CDR3 region has 11 residues. Trimming removed 5 bases from V and 3 bases from J, with 3 bases in between. As to treatment: some 19 received Ad26.COV2.S at low or high dose, single or two shots; five or six received placebo; per-sample allocation not given. Repertoires come from day 63 after the first vaccine or placebo injection. The sample came from a Boston adult aged 18-55 years. TCRdb's copy holds only in-frame clones and misses some; the assay was immunoSEQ multiplex PCR. Of hundreds of thousands of clones listed, 83% are singletons. The TCR originated in a person aged 18-65 years who received the Ad26.COV2.S COVID-19 vaccine or a placebo. This chain uses TRBV24-1 with TRBJ1-1; D is uncertain. The starting material was peripheral blood, obtained in a trial of Ad26.COV2.S vaccine versus placebo. The CDR3 loop reads CATSADTEAFF. CDR3 nucleotide sequence: TGTGCCACCAGTGCAGACACTGAAGCTTTCTTT.